This is a list of T cell receptor beta chains from one sample in a study of cytomegalovirus exposure and HLA in healthy donors. The table came from immunoSEQ multiplex PCR; TCRdb's copy has only in-frame clones and leaves some out. The table includes some 130,000 clones, approximately 85% detected once. Sequenced material: PBMCs. The receptors come from a boy between 10 and 17 years old in good health and CMV-seronegative. The CDR3 runs from the conserved cysteine through the conserved F or W. A D gene is named only where the DNA matches it firmly. For some rows the clone size is stated as once, few or many, or as a class when expanded; others skip it.

d_call: TRBD1; clone_size: once; j_call: TRBJ1-4; v_call: TRBV5-3; cdr3_aa: CARSLSGTGESGDEKLFF; cdr3_nt: TGTGCCAGAAGCTTGTCTGGGACAGGGGAGTCCGGTGATGAAAAACTGTTTTTT
d_call: TRBD1; clone_size: .; j_call: TRBJ1-2; v_call: TRBV2; cdr3_aa: CASSEPTTGVNYGYTF; cdr3_nt: TGTGCCAGCAGTGAACCTACCACAGGGGTGAACTATGGCTACACCTTC
d_call: .; clone_size: once; j_call: TRBJ2-5; v_call: TRBV6-5; cdr3_aa: CASSRHGETQYF; cdr3_nt: TGTGCCAGCAGCCGACACGGAGAGACCCAGTACTTC
d_call: .; clone_size: .; j_call: TRBJ1-3; v_call: TRBV6-1; cdr3_aa: CASSGRGVMNTIYF; cdr3_nt: TGTGCCAGCAGTGGTCGGGGAGTGATGAACACCATATATTTT
d_call: TRBD1; clone_size: .; j_call: TRBJ1-4; v_call: TRBV5-1; cdr3_aa: CASFSSPGQNEKLFF; cdr3_nt: TGCGCCAGCTTCTCATCGCCGGGACAGAATGAAAAACTGTTTTTT
d_call: TRBD1; clone_size: .; j_call: TRBJ2-7; v_call: TRBV5-1; cdr3_aa: CASSPGTAYYEQYF; cdr3_nt: TGCGCCAGCAGCCCGGGGACAGCCTACTACGAGCAGTACTTC
d_call: TRBD1; clone_size: .; j_call: TRBJ2-3; v_call: TRBV7-3; cdr3_aa: CASSLGTGTDTQYF; cdr3_nt: TGTGCCAGCAGCTTAGGGACAGGCACAGATACGCAGTATTTT
d_call: .; clone_size: once; j_call: TRBJ2-2; v_call: TRBV9; cdr3_aa: CASSGRGSNTGELFF; cdr3_nt: TGTGCCAGCAGCGGGAGGGGATCGAACACCGGGGAGCTGTTTTTT
d_call: .; clone_size: .; j_call: TRBJ2-2; v_call: TRBV7-9; cdr3_aa: CSSLGDRQGGELFF; cdr3_nt: TGTTCCAGCCTCGGAGACAGGCAGGGCGGGGAGCTGTTTTTT
d_call: TRBD2; clone_size: .; j_call: TRBJ2-7; v_call: TRBV5-1; cdr3_aa: CASSVGTSVGYEQYF; cdr3_nt: TGCGCCAGCAGCGTCGGGACTAGCGTCGGGTACGAGCAGTACTTC
d_call: .; clone_size: once; j_call: TRBJ2-1; v_call: TRBV5-1; cdr3_aa: CASSSDTSYNEQFF; cdr3_nt: TGCGCCAGCAGCTCGGACACATCCTACAATGAGCAGTTCTTC
d_call: .; clone_size: .; j_call: TRBJ2-1; v_call: TRBV7-8; cdr3_aa: CASSGTQGNEQFF; cdr3_nt: TGTGCCAGCAGCGGGACACAGGGTAATGAGCAGTTCTTC
d_call: .; clone_size: .; j_call: TRBJ2-4; v_call: TRBV4-3; cdr3_aa: CASSQDTGENPPYKNIQYF; cdr3_nt: TGCGCCAGCAGCCAAGATACCGGGGAAAATCCCCCGTACAAAAACATTCAGTACTTC
d_call: TRBD2; clone_size: .; j_call: TRBJ2-3; v_call: TRBV4-2; cdr3_aa: CASSQASAGGGDTQYF; cdr3_nt: TGTGCCAGCAGCCAAGCGTCAGCGGGAGGGGGAGATACGCAGTATTTT
d_call: .; clone_size: .; j_call: TRBJ2-2; v_call: TRBV5-6; cdr3_aa: CASSSDSRGRRTGELFF; cdr3_nt: TGTGCCAGCAGCTCGGACTCTCGAGGCCGGAGGACCGGGGAGCTGTTTTTT
d_call: .; clone_size: .; j_call: TRBJ2-7; v_call: TRBV6-1; cdr3_aa: CASTGTSAYEQYF; cdr3_nt: TGTGCCAGCACCGGGACTTCCGCCTACGAGCAGTACTTC
d_call: .; clone_size: .; j_call: TRBJ1-5; v_call: TRBV30; cdr3_aa: CAWGGGQPQHF; cdr3_nt: TGTGCCTGGGGGGGAGGTCAGCCCCAGCATTTT
d_call: .; clone_size: .; j_call: TRBJ1-3; v_call: TRBV6-1; cdr3_aa: CASGEYPSSGNTIYF; cdr3_nt: TGTGCCAGCGGGGAGTACCCCTCCTCTGGAAACACCATATATTTT
d_call: TRBD1; clone_size: once; j_call: TRBJ1-5; v_call: TRBV19; cdr3_aa: CASSIDRDRGHRNQPQHF; cdr3_nt: TGTGCCAGTAGTATAGATCGGGACAGGGGGCATCGGAATCAGCCCCAGCATTTT
d_call: .; clone_size: .; j_call: TRBJ2-2; v_call: TRBV9; cdr3_aa: CASSVYGGATGELFF; cdr3_nt: TGTGCCAGCAGCGTATATGGGGGGGCGACCGGGGAGCTGTTTTTT
d_call: TRBD2; clone_size: few; j_call: TRBJ2-2; v_call: TRBV4-3; cdr3_aa: CASSQRTSGGVGELFF; cdr3_nt: TGCGCCAGCAGCCAGAGGACTAGCGGGGGGGTCGGGGAGCTGTTTTTT
d_call: .; clone_size: .; j_call: TRBJ2-2; v_call: TRBV4-1; cdr3_aa: CASSQTGELFF; cdr3_nt: TGCGCCAGCAGCCAAACTGGGGAGCTGTTTTTT
d_call: .; clone_size: .; j_call: TRBJ1-2; v_call: TRBV19; cdr3_aa: CASSILQGSGYTF; cdr3_nt: TGTGCCAGTAGTATCTTACAGGGAAGTGGCTACACCTTC
d_call: .; clone_size: .; j_call: TRBJ2-5; v_call: TRBV7-2; cdr3_aa: CASSQGGRETQYF; cdr3_nt: TGTGCCAGCAGCCAGGGGGGCCGGGAGACCCAGTACTTC
d_call: TRBD2; clone_size: .; j_call: TRBJ2-2; v_call: TRBV14; cdr3_aa: CASTPSGGPYTGELFF; cdr3_nt: TGTGCCAGCACCCCTAGCGGGGGGCCGTACACCGGGGAGCTGTTTTTT
d_call: TRBD1; clone_size: .; j_call: TRBJ2-1; v_call: TRBV5-1; cdr3_aa: CASSLTGFEQFF; cdr3_nt: TGCGCCAGCAGCCTGACAGGGTTTGAGCAGTTCTTC
d_call: TRBD2; clone_size: .; j_call: TRBJ2-3; v_call: TRBV4-1; cdr3_aa: CASSQETGLAENTQYF; cdr3_nt: TGCGCCAGCAGCCAGGAAACGGGACTAGCGGAGAATACGCAGTATTTT
d_call: .; clone_size: .; j_call: TRBJ2-2; v_call: TRBV7-3; cdr3_aa: CASSGWSGELFF; cdr3_nt: TGTGCCAGCAGCGGGTGGAGCGGGGAGCTGTTTTTT
d_call: .; clone_size: .; j_call: TRBJ2-1; v_call: TRBV27; cdr3_aa: CASSLTHRPRKSFYNEQFF; cdr3_nt: TGTGCCAGCAGTTTAACCCACAGGCCCAGAAAGAGCTTCTACAATGAGCAGTTCTTC
d_call: .; clone_size: few; j_call: TRBJ1-4; v_call: TRBV4-3; cdr3_aa: CASSQDMMVSGDEKLFF; cdr3_nt: TGCGCCAGCAGCCAAGATATGATGGTCTCGGGGGATGAAAAACTGTTTTTT
d_call: .; clone_size: .; j_call: TRBJ1-5; v_call: TRBV25-1; cdr3_aa: CASNQGVNQPQHF; cdr3_nt: TGTGCCAGCAATCAAGGAGTCAATCAGCCCCAGCATTTT
d_call: TRBD1; clone_size: .; j_call: TRBJ1-6; v_call: TRBV11-2; cdr3_aa: CASSPQGAGSPLHF; cdr3_nt: TGTGCCAGCAGTCCCCAGGGGGCTGGTTCACCCCTCCACTTT
d_call: .; clone_size: .; j_call: TRBJ1-1; v_call: TRBV9; cdr3_aa: CASSGQFNREAFF; cdr3_nt: TGTGCCAGCAGCGGACAGTTCAACCGTGAAGCTTTCTTT
d_call: TRBD1; clone_size: .; j_call: TRBJ2-5; v_call: TRBV27; cdr3_aa: CASSSGTGGLETQYF; cdr3_nt: TGTGCCAGCAGTTCCGGGACAGGGGGTTTAGAGACCCAGTACTTC
d_call: .; clone_size: .; j_call: TRBJ1-4; v_call: TRBV19; cdr3_aa: CASSIPQGIGEKLFF; cdr3_nt: TGTGCCAGTAGTATCCCACAGGGAATTGGGGAAAAACTGTTTTTT
d_call: TRBD2; clone_size: .; j_call: TRBJ2-7; v_call: TRBV11-2; cdr3_aa: CASSLGTSGVTYEQYF; cdr3_nt: TGTGCCAGCAGCCTGGGGACTAGCGGGGTAACCTACGAGCAGTACTTC
d_call: .; clone_size: .; j_call: TRBJ2-5; v_call: TRBV9; cdr3_aa: CASSPRGGGKETQYF; cdr3_nt: TGTGCCAGCAGCCCGAGAGGTGGGGGGAAAGAGACCCAGTACTTC
d_call: .; clone_size: .; j_call: TRBJ1-4; v_call: TRBV7-8; cdr3_aa: CASGLLFWEKLFF; cdr3_nt: TGTGCCAGCGGACTCCTGTTTTGGGAAAAACTGTTTTTT
d_call: .; clone_size: .; j_call: TRBJ2-5; v_call: TRBV19; cdr3_aa: CASSPPGGGLRETQYF; cdr3_nt: TGTGCCAGTAGTCCACCTGGTGGGGGCCTGAGGGAGACCCAGTACTTC
d_call: .; clone_size: .; j_call: TRBJ2-2; v_call: TRBV7-7; cdr3_aa: CASSPGQATTGELFF; cdr3_nt: TGTGCTAGCAGCCCCGGACAAGCCACCACCGGGGAGCTGTTTTTT
d_call: TRBD2; clone_size: .; j_call: TRBJ2-5; v_call: TRBV7-9; cdr3_aa: CASSLRIAGPPQETQYF; cdr3_nt: TGTGCCAGCAGCTTGCGGATAGCGGGGCCCCCCCAAGAGACCCAGTACTTC
d_call: TRBD1; clone_size: .; j_call: TRBJ1-1; v_call: TRBV6-5; cdr3_aa: CASSFGTGNTEAFF; cdr3_nt: TGTGCCAGCAGTTTTGGGACAGGGAACACTGAAGCTTTCTTT
d_call: .; clone_size: .; j_call: TRBJ1-5; v_call: TRBV21-1; cdr3_aa: CASSPRGWDRVDQPQHF; cdr3_nt: TGTGCCAGCAGCCCCAGAGGGTGGGACAGGGTCGATCAGCCCCAGCATTTT
d_call: .; clone_size: .; j_call: TRBJ2-1; v_call: TRBV15; cdr3_aa: CATSRDFRGTSGNEQFF; cdr3_nt: TGTGCCACCAGCAGAGATTTTCGGGGAACTTCGGGGAATGAGCAGTTCTTC
d_call: TRBD1; clone_size: once; j_call: TRBJ2-5; v_call: TRBV7-3; cdr3_aa: CASSEGQIVQETQYF; cdr3_nt: TGTGCCAGCAGCGAGGGACAGATAGTCCAAGAGACCCAGTACTTC
d_call: TRBD2; clone_size: .; j_call: TRBJ2-1; v_call: TRBV15; cdr3_aa: CATSRVAGGPYNEQFF; cdr3_nt: TGTGCCACCAGCAGAGTAGCGGGAGGGCCCTACAATGAGCAGTTCTTC
d_call: .; clone_size: .; j_call: TRBJ1-2; v_call: TRBV6-5; cdr3_aa: CASSYYGVYGYTF; cdr3_nt: TGTGCCAGCAGTTATTACGGAGTCTATGGCTACACCTTC
d_call: .; clone_size: .; j_call: TRBJ2-1; v_call: TRBV9; cdr3_aa: CASSVVVDSGEQFF; cdr3_nt: TGTGCCAGCAGCGTAGTGGTGGACAGCGGTGAGCAGTTCTTC
d_call: TRBD2; clone_size: .; j_call: TRBJ2-7; v_call: TRBV4-2; cdr3_aa: CASSQDRSSGSNEQYF; cdr3_nt: TGTGCCAGCAGCCAAGATCGGTCTAGCGGGAGCAACGAGCAGTACTTC
d_call: TRBD1; clone_size: .; j_call: TRBJ2-7; v_call: TRBV10-3; cdr3_aa: CAISPGQGSYEQYF; cdr3_nt: TGTGCCATCAGTCCGGGACAGGGATCCTACGAGCAGTACTTC
d_call: .; clone_size: .; j_call: TRBJ2-7; v_call: TRBV7-9; cdr3_aa: CASSLDPRDEQYF; cdr3_nt: TGTGCCAGCAGCTTAGATCCCAGGGACGAGCAGTACTTC
d_call: TRBD1; clone_size: .; j_call: TRBJ2-3; v_call: TRBV4-1; cdr3_aa: CASSPDRGIFDTQYF; cdr3_nt: TGCGCCAGCAGCCCGGACAGGGGAATTTTTGATACGCAGTATTTT
d_call: .; clone_size: few; j_call: TRBJ2-7; v_call: TRBV6-5; cdr3_aa: CASSPESSYEQYF; cdr3_nt: TGTGCCAGCAGCCCCGAGAGTAGCTACGAGCAGTACTTC
d_call: .; clone_size: .; j_call: TRBJ1-3; v_call: TRBV5-4; cdr3_aa: CASSLTPQGNTIYF; cdr3_nt: TGTGCCAGCAGCTTGACACCCCAGGGAAACACCATATATTTT
d_call: TRBD1; clone_size: .; j_call: TRBJ2-5; v_call: TRBV9; cdr3_aa: CASSAQVGRGTETQYF; cdr3_nt: TGTGCCAGCAGCGCCCAGGTTGGCAGGGGGACGGAGACCCAGTACTTC
d_call: TRBD1; clone_size: .; j_call: TRBJ2-5; v_call: TRBV7-3; cdr3_aa: CASTSTGGRGETQYF; cdr3_nt: TGTGCCAGCACCTCGACAGGGGGCAGAGGAGAGACCCAGTACTTC
d_call: TRBD2; clone_size: .; j_call: TRBJ2-2; v_call: TRBV9; cdr3_aa: CASSVVSSGRTGELFF; cdr3_nt: TGTGCCAGCAGCGTAGTGTCTAGCGGGCGCACCGGGGAGCTGTTTTTT